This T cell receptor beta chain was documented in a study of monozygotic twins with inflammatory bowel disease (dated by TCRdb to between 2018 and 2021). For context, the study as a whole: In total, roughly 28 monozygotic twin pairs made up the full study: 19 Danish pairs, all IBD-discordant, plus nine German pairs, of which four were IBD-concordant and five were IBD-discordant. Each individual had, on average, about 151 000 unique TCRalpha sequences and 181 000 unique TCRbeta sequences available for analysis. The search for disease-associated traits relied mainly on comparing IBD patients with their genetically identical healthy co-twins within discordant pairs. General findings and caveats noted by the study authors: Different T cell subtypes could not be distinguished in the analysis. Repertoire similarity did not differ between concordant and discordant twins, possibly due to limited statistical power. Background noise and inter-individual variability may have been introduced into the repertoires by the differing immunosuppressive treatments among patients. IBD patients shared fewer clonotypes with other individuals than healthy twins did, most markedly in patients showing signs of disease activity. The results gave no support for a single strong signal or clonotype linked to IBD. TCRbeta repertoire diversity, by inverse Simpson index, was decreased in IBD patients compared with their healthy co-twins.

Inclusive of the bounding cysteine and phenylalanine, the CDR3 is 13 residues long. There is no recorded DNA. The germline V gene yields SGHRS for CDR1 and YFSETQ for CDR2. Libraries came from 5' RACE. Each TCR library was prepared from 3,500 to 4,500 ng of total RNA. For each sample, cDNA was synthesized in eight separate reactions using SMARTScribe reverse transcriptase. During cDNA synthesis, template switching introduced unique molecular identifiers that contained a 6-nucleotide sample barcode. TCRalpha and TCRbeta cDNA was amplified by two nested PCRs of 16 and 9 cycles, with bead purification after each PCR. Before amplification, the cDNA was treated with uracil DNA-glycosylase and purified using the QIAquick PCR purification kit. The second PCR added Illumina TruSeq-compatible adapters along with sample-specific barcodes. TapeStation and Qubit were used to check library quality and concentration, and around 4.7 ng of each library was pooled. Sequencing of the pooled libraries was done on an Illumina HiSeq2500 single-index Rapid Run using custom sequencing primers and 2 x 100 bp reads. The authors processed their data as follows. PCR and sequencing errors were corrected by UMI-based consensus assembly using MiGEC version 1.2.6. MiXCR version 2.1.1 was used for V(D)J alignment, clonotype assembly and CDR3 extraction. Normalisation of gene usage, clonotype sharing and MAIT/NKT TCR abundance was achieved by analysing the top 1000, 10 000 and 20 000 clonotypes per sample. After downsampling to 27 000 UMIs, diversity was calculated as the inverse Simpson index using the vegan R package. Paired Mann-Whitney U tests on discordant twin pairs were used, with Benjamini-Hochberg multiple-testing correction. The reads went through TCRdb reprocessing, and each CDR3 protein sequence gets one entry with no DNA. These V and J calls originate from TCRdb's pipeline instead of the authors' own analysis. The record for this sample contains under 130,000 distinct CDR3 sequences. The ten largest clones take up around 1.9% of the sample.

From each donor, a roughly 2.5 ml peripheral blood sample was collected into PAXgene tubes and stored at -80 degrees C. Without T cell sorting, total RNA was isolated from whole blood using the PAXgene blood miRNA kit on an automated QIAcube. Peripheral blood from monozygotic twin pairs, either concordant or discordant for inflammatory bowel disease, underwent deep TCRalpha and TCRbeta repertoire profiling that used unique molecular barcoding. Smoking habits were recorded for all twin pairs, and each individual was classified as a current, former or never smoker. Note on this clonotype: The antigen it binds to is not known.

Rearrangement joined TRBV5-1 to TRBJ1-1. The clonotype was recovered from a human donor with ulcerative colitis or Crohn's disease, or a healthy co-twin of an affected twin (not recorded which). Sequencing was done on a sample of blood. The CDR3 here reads CASSLVVNTEAFF. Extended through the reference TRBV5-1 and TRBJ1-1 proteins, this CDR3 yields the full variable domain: KAGVTQTPRYLIKTRGQQVTLSCSPISGHRSVSWYQQTPGQGLQFLFEYFSETQRNKGNFPGRFSGRQFSNSRSEMNVSTLELGDSALYLCASSLVVNTEAFFGQGTRLTVV.